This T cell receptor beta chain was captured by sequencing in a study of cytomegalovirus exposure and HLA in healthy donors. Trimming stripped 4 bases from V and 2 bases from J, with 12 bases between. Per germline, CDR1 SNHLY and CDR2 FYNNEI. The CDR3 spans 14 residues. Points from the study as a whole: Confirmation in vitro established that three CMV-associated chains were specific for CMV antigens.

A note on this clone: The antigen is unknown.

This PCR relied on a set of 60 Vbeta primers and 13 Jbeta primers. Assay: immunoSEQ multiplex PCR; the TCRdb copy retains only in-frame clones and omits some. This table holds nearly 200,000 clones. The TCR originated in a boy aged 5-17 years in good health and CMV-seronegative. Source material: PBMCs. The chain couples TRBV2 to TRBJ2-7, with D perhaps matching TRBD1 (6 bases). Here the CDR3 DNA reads TGTGCCAGCAGTGGACAGGAGGAGACCTACGAGCAGTACTTC. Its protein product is CASSGQEETYEQYF.